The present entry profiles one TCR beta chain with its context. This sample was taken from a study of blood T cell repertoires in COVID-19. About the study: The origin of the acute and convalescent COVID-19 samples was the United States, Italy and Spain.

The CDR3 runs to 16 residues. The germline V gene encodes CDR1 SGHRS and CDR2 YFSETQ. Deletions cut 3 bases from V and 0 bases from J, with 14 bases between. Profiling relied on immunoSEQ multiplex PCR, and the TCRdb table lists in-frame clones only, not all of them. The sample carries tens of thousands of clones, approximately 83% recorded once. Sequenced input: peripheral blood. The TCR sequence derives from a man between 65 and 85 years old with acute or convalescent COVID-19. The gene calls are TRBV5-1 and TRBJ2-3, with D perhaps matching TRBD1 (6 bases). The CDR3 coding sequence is TGCGCCAGCAGCTCGGGACAACAAGTTAGCACAGATACGCAGTATTTT. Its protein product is CASSSGQQVSTDTQYF.